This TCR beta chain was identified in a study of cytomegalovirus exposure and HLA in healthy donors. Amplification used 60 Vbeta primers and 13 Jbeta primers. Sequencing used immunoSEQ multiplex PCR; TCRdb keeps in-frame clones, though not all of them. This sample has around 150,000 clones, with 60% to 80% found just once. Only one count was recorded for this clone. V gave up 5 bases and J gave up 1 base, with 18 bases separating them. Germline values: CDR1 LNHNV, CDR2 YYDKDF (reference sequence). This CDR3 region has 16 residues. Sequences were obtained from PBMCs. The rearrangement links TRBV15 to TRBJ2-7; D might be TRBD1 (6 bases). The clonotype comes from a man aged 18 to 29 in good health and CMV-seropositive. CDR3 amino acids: CATSPHIGDISYEQYF. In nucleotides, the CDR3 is TGTGCCACCAGCCCTCACATAGGGGACATTTCCTACGAGCAGTACTTC.